One and the same sample provided the 21 T cell receptor beta chains below, sequenced in a study of cytomegalovirus exposure and HLA in healthy donors. The method was immunoSEQ multiplex PCR; TCRdb's version includes in-frame clones alone and lacks a portion of them. This sample has some 150,000 clones, with 90% to 95% found just once. The specimen sequenced was PBMCs. The source of these receptors is a man in his late teens or twenties in good health and CMV-seronegative.

The V gene is TRBV19, the J gene TRBJ1-2, with TRBD1 as a possible D gene (6 bases). The CDR3 totals 15 residues. Trimming cost V 4 bases and J 8 bases, with 20 bases left between them. Germline-derived CDR1 and CDR2 are LNHDA and SQIVND (reference sequence). The chain's CDR3 is CASSNGQPRSGGYTF. For the CDR3, the DNA is TGTGCCAGTAGTAACGGACAGCCCCGATCGGGAGGCTACACCTTC.

The table lists this clone with a count of one. This chain uses TRBV11-2 with TRBJ2-3; no definite D call. Germline CDR1 reads SGHAT; CDR2 reads FQNNGV. The CDR3 is made up of 16 amino acids. V dropped 1 base and J dropped 2 bases, with 13 bases sitting between them. The CDR3 DNA is TGTGCCAGCAGCTTAGTCTTCAGGCTGAACACAGATACGCAGTATTTT. As protein: CASSLVFRLNTDTQYF.

The chain links TRBV6-1 to TRBJ2-2, with D possibly being TRBD2 (5 bases). Trimming stripped 4 bases from V and 5 bases from J, with 11 bases between. CDR1 is MNHNS and CDR2 is SASEGT in the germline V gene. This CDR3 is 14 amino acids long. For the CDR3, the DNA is TGTGCCAGCAGTGGCCTACTAGGGACCGGGGAGCTGTTTTTT. This sequence encodes CASSGLLGTGELFF.

This CDR3 is CASSRTSLIGLSSYEQYV. For the CDR3, the DNA is TGTGCCAGCAGCAGGACTAGTTTAATCGGGTTAAGCTCCTACGAGCAGTACGTC. V gene TRBV21-1 combines with J gene TRBJ2-7; TRBD2 reflects the table's D call only, with no check against the DNA. TRBV21-1 is a pseudogene segment. The CDR3 is 18 residues long.

The chain couples TRBV28 to TRBJ2-5; D might be TRBD2 (5 bases). CDR1 and CDR2 (germline): MDHEN, SYDVKM. This CDR3 is 14 amino acids long. V lost 5 bases to trimming and J lost 1 base, with 11 bases between them. CDR3 DNA: TGTGCCAGCAGTCAGGACGAGGGCCAAGAGACCCAGTACTTC. Its translation is CASSQDEGQETQYF. Filled out from reference TRBV28 and TRBJ2-5, the complete variable domain reads DVKVTQSSRYLVKRTGEKVFLECVQDMDHENMFWYRQDPGLGLRLIYFSYDVKMKEKGDIPEGYSVSREKKERFSLILESASTNQTSMYLCASSQDEGQETQYFGPGTRLLVL.

V gene TRBV7-2 combines with J gene TRBJ2-2; D is unclear. Germline V gives CDR1 SGHTA, CDR2 FQGNSA. The CDR3 loop spans 15 amino acids. Trimming removed 3 bases from V and 8 bases from J, with 16 bases in between. The CDR3 DNA follows: TGTGCCAGCAGCTTTATCTCCACTCCCTCAGGGGAGCTGTTTTTT. Its translation: CASSFISTPSGELFF.

The chain is built from TRBV25-1 and TRBJ1-2, with D uncertain. The CDR3 covers 12 residues. CDR1 and CDR2 from the germline V gene are MGHDK and SYGVNS. Trimming pared 0 bases from V and 4 bases from J, leaving 3 bases between. CDR3 bases: TGTGCCAGCAGTGAATACTCCTATGGCTACACCTTC. Amino acids: CASSEYSYGYTF.

This clone was seen only once. A single base separates this from a much larger clone, so it may be a read error. The chain links TRBV4-2 to TRBJ2-1; 10 bases fit TRBD2. The CDR3 is 15 residues long. CDR1 is LGHNA and CDR2 is YNFKEQ in the germline V gene. Unmatched junction bases numbered 2, after V lost 0 bases and J lost 6 bases. Here the CDR3 DNA reads TGTGCCAGCAGCCAAGAAAGCGGGGGGGCCAATGAGCAGTTCTTC. Translated: CASSQESGGANEQFF.

This CDR3 is CASSLENRNTEAFF. CDR3 bases: TGCGCCAGCAGCTTGGAAAACAGGAACACTGAAGCTTTCTTT. V is TRBV5-1 and J is TRBJ1-1; D is uncertain. Germline V gives CDR1 SGHRS, CDR2 YFSETQ. The CDR3 has 14 residues. V lost 0 bases to trimming and J lost 1 base, with 7 bases between them.

The V and J genes are TRBV6-6 and TRBJ2-1; TRBD2 matches 7 bases. Germline lookup yields CDR1 MNHNY and CDR2 SVGAGI (reference sequence). This CDR3 region has 14 residues. The ends lost 4 bases at V and 4 bases at J; junction bases unmatched: 4. For the CDR3, the DNA is TGTGCCAGCAGTTCCGCAGCGGGGTACAATGAGCAGTTCTTC. Translation gives CASSSAAGYNEQFF.

This sequence joins TRBV30 and TRBJ1-4; 9 nucleotides line up with TRBD1. The CDR3 has 13 amino acids. The germline CDR1 and CDR2 sequences are GTSNPN and SVGIG (reference sequence). The V and J ends lost 7 bases and 7 bases, in that order; junction bases with no gene match: 7. CDR3 sequence: CASQTGGGEKLFF. The DNA for the CDR3 is TGTGCCTCCCAGACAGGGGGAGGTGAAAAACTGTTTTTT.

The rearrangement joins TRBV5-6 to TRBJ1-6; 7 bases map to TRBD1. This CDR3 is built from 14 residues. Germline values: CDR1 SGHDT, CDR2 YYEEEE. The J segment lost 7 bases and the V segment lost 2 bases, leaving 3 bases of the junction unmatched. The CDR3 is CASSFGQANSPLHF. The CDR3 coding sequence is TGTGCCAGCAGCTTCGGACAGGCCAATTCACCCCTCCACTTT.

The V gene is TRBV12-5, the J gene TRBJ1-5; TRBD1 might be the D (5 bases). V lost 6 bases and J lost 7, with 25 bases in between. Germline V gene data show CDR1 as LGHNT and CDR2 as FRNRAP. This CDR3 spans 17 amino acids. CDR3: CASGPDWAGTTGQPQHF. The CDR3 DNA is TGTGCTAGTGGCCCCGATTGGGCGGGGACTACCGGGCAGCCCCAGCATTTT.

This clone was seen a few times. The chain carries TRBV4-1 and TRBJ2-1, with TRBD2 matching 14 bases. This CDR3 has 20 residues. CDR1 and CDR2 from the germline V gene are MGHRA and YSYEKL. V shed 0 bases, J shed 5 bases, and the junction held 12 bases outside the gene matches. In nucleotides, the CDR3 is TGCGCCAGCAGCCAAGAGCCCCCCGGGACTAGCGGGAGAAGTAACAATGAGCAGTTCTTC. Its translation is CASSQEPPGTSGRSNNEQFF.

The chain is built from TRBV21-1 and TRBJ2-3; TRBD2 was called by the table and not checked on the DNA. TRBV21-1 is a known pseudogene. There are 19 residues in the CDR3. CDR3 sequence reads: CASSTALGGTRGSTDTQYF. The CDR3 region has the DNA TGTGCCAGCAGCACGGCCCTAGGAGGTACTAGAGGGAGCACAGATACGCAGTATTTT.

The gene calls are TRBV30 and TRBJ1-4; TRBD1 aligns across 7 bases. Germline V gene sequence: CDR1 GTSNPN, CDR2 SVGIG (reference sequence). V was pared by 2 bases and J by 8 bases, with 8 bases of the junction left unmatched. CDR3 length: 14 residues. The CDR3 sequence: CAWSYTGVWEKLFF. CDR3 DNA sequence: TGTGCCTGGAGTTATACAGGGGTATGGGAAAAACTGTTTTTT.

The chain employs TRBV23-1 and TRBJ1-2, with no clear D. TRBV23-1 is known as an ORF, though its function is uncertain. V was trimmed by 5 bases and J by 9 bases, leaving 16 bases between them. This CDR3 contains 13 residues. The CDR3 here is CASSRRTLGSYTF. DNA for the CDR3: TGCGCCAGCAGTAGACGGACCCTCGGGAGCTACACCTTC.

The rearrangement links TRBV7-3 to TRBJ2-1; D gene uncertain. V lost 0 bases to trimming and J lost 0 bases, with 6 bases between them. The CDR3 has 15 residues. Germline V gene data show CDR1 as SGHTA and CDR2 as FQGTGA. The chain's CDR3 is CASSLTQDSYNEQFF. The CDR3 nucleotides read TGTGCCAGCAGCTTAACGCAGGACTCCTACAATGAGCAGTTCTTC. Full variable domain (missing parts from reference TRBV7-3 and TRBJ2-1): GAGVSQTPSNKVTEKGKYVELRCDPISGHTALYWYRQSLGQGPEFLIYFQGTGAADDSGLPNDRFFAVRPEGSVSTLKIQRTERGDSAVYLCASSLTQDSYNEQFFGPGTRLTVL.

V is TRBV4-3 and J is TRBJ1-2; D gene ambiguous. The CDR3 is made up of 13 amino acids. V dropped 1 base and J dropped 4 bases, with 7 bases sitting between them. Germline V gene sequence: CDR1 LGHNA, CDR2 YSLEER. The CDR3 nucleotides read TGCGCCAGCAGCCAAGGGGCCCTCTATGGCTACACCTTC. Residues: CASSQGALYGYTF.

V usage is TRBV7-2 and J usage is TRBJ1-2; a weak D match, TRBD1 (6 bases). V lost 2 bases to trimming and J lost 0 bases, with 7 bases between them. The germline V gene has CDR1 SGHTA and CDR2 FQGNSA. This CDR3 has 14 residues. CDR3 residues: CASSLNRANYGYTF. As DNA, the CDR3 is TGTGCCAGCAGCTTAAACAGGGCTAACTATGGCTACACCTTC.

This clone was seen just once. The J gene is TRBJ1-3, the V gene TRBV5-1; D not resolved. The CDR3 extends over 16 amino acids. V lost 4 bases, J lost 4 bases, and 18 bases lay in between. The germline V gene encodes CDR1 SGHRS and CDR2 YFSETQ. CDR3 bases: TGCGCCAGCAGCCCCCGGGAGGGAATGAAAGGAAACACCATATATTTT. Its protein product is CASSPREGMKGNTIYF.